A selection of T cell receptor beta chains follows, all from one sample in a study of T cells after yellow fever vaccination. Each CDR3 protein is one row after TCRdb ran MiXCR on the 5' RACE reads. The sample lists 150,000 to 200,000 distinct CDR3 sequences; approximately 9.9% were seen once. The source material was CD8+ T cells sorted from PBMCs, sampled 15 days after the yellow fever booster vaccination. The receptors were gathered from a young man who received the YFV17D yellow fever vaccine. The CDR3 runs from the conserved cysteine through the conserved F or W. D genes are given only for firm matches. Size is omitted from some rows. Given values are once, few, many or a class for expanded clones.

clone_size j_call d_call v_call cdr3_nt cdr3_aa
NA TRBJ2-1 NA TRBV11-3 TGTGCCAGCAGCCCCTTGGGGGGTTCGGGAAATGAGCAGTTCTTC CASSPLGGSGNEQFF
NA TRBJ1-2 NA TRBV25-1 TGTGCCAGCAGTGGTGACTTCTCAGTCATTGGGGCTAACTATGGCTACACCTTC CASSGDFSVIGANYGYTF
NA TRBJ2-7 NA TRBV14 TGTGCCAGCAGCCCGCTTAACGACGACGAGCAGTACTTC CASSPLNDDEQYF
few TRBJ1-5 TRBD1 TRBV19 TGTGCCAGTAGCTTTCCGGGACAGGATTCGATAGACCAGCCCCAGCATTTT CASSFPGQDSIDQPQHF
NA TRBJ2-1 NA TRBV11-2 TGTGCCAGCAGCAGTATTCCGGGGTTGAATGAGCAGTTCTTC CASSSIPGLNEQFF
few TRBJ2-5 NA TRBV4-1 TGCGCCAGCAGCCAACGGGCAGGGGGGGAGACCCAGTACTTC CASSQRAGGETQYF
few TRBJ2-3 NA TRBV10-2 TGCGCCAGCAGTGACCTCCAGGGGCTCGAGGGGGATACGCAGTATTTT CASSDLQGLEGDTQYF
few TRBJ2-1 TRBD1 TRBV18 TGTGCCAGCTCCTCGGGACAGTACAATGAGCAGTTCTTC CASSSGQYNEQFF
NA TRBJ1-5 NA TRBV24-1 TGTGCCACCAGTGAGGGCTCAGGGTGGGACAATCAGCCCCAGCATTTT CATSEGSGWDNQPQHF
few TRBJ2-1 TRBD2 TRBV4-3 TGCGCCAGCAGGCAGGGACTAGCGTCACCCTACAATGAGCAGTTCTTC CASRQGLASPYNEQFF
few TRBJ2-2 NA TRBV3-1 TGTGCCAGCAGCCAAGGGGCCCCCAGGGAGCTGTTTTTT CASSQGAPRELFF
NA TRBJ2-5 TRBD2 TRBV7-9 TGTGCCAGCAGCTCCCAGCGGGGGGGCTCGTACCAAGAGACCCAGTACTTC CASSSQRGGSYQETQYF
NA TRBJ1-2 NA TRBV5-1 TGCGCCAGCAGCTTATCAGGGGTAGAATTCGATGGCTACACCTTC CASSLSGVEFDGYTF
few TRBJ2-3 NA TRBV10-3 TGTGCCATTGGCGGGACTCAGAGAACAGATACGCAGTATTTT CAIGGTQRTDTQYF
NA TRBJ2-5 TRBD2 TRBV4-1 TGCGCCAGCAGCCTTCGGGGGGGGGAGACCCAGTACTTC CASSLRGGETQYF
few TRBJ1-5 NA TRBV4-1 TGCGCCAGCAGCCAAGAGGACAGCGGGAATCAGCCCCAGCATTTT CASSQEDSGNQPQHF
NA TRBJ2-1 TRBD2 TRBV7-6 TGTGCCAGCAGCCTCGGACTAGCGGGGCCGTTCTTC CASSLGLAGPFF
few TRBJ2-3 TRBD2 TRBV4-2 TGTGCCAGCAGCCCTACAGCTCTAGCGGGGGTATCAGATACGCAGTATTTT CASSPTALAGVSDTQYF
few TRBJ2-5 TRBD2 TRBV9 TGTGCCAGCAGCGTAGCGGGGGGGGCTGGCCAAGAGACCCAGTACTTC CASSVAGGAGQETQYF
few TRBJ2-2 NA TRBV5-4 TGTGCCAGCACCTCGGACCTGAACACCGGGGAGCTGTTTTTT CASTSDLNTGELFF
NA TRBJ2-3 TRBD2 TRBV20-1 TGCAGTGCTAGAGCGGGGGGGCCGGTAGATACGCAGTATTTT CSARAGGPVDTQYF
few TRBJ2-3 NA TRBV10-3 TGTGCCATCAGTGAGCCTGGGGCGGCCATCAGCACAGATACGCAGTATTTT CAISEPGAAISTDTQYF
many TRBJ2-1 NA TRBV27 TGTGCCAGCAGTTTATTGGAAAGCTCCTACAATGAGCAGTTCTTC CASSLLESSYNEQFF
few TRBJ1-2 NA TRBV29-1 TGCAGCGTTGAGGGGGGGAATGGCTACACCTTC CSVEGGNGYTF
NA TRBJ2-3 NA TRBV7-9 TGTGCCAGCAGCTTCCCCACAGATACGCAGTATTTT CASSFPTDTQYF
NA TRBJ1-3 NA TRBV6-6 TGTGCCAGCAGTAGGGGCGACTACTCTGGAAACACCATATATTTT CASSRGDYSGNTIYF
few TRBJ2-1 TRBD1 TRBV2 TGTGCCAGCACATCATCCCAGGACAGGGGGATTCCGAGGTCCTACAATGAGCAGTTCTTC CASTSSQDRGIPRSYNEQFF
NA TRBJ1-1 TRBD1 TRBV7-2 TGTGCCAGCAGTTACACAGGGGGTTCGATGAACACTGAAGCTTTCTTT CASSYTGGSMNTEAFF
few TRBJ2-1 NA TRBV9 TGTGCCAGCAGCGTGGATGCTAGCTTCTACAATGAGCAGTTCTTC CASSVDASFYNEQFF
few TRBJ1-2 TRBD1 TRBV9 TGTGCCAGCAGCGTAGGTCCAGGGGGGGATCACAACTATGGCTACACCTTC CASSVGPGGDHNYGYTF
NA TRBJ1-1 NA TRBV5-1 TGCGCCAGCAGCTTCTTGCCGAACACTGAAGCTTTCTTT CASSFLPNTEAFF
NA TRBJ1-5 NA TRBV28 TGTGCCAGCAGTTTCAGGGCGCGCAATCAGCCCCAGCATTTT CASSFRARNQPQHF
few TRBJ2-3 NA TRBV7-6 TGTGCCAGCAGCTTAAGGCGGGGTGGGAACACAGATACGCAGTATTTT CASSLRRGGNTDTQYF
NA TRBJ1-5 TRBD1 TRBV29-1 TGCAGCGTGGGGGGGGACAGACATCAGCCCCAGCATTTT CSVGGDRHQPQHF
few TRBJ2-5 NA TRBV3-1 TGTGCCAGCAGCCAAGTCACTTGGGTGGGAATAGAGACCCAGTACTTC CASSQVTWVGIETQYF
NA TRBJ2-3 NA TRBV29-1 TGCAGCGTTTCCCTAGACGGTACGCAGTATTTT CSVSLDGTQYF
few TRBJ2-3 NA TRBV6-2/TRBV6-3 TGTGCCAGCAGTTACCGCCCCTACACAGATACGCAGTATTTT CASSYRPYTDTQYF
NA TRBJ1-6 NA TRBV5-1 TGCGCCAGCAGCTTAATTCCCCTCCACTTT CASSLIPLHF
NA TRBJ2-1 NA TRBV20-1 TGCAGTGCTAGAGATGGGAGGGGGCGTACCAATGAGCAGTTCTTC CSARDGRGRTNEQFF
few TRBJ1-5 NA TRBV12-3/TRBV12-4 TGTGCCAGCAGTTTAGGGTGGGTCAGCCAGCCCCAGCATTTT CASSLGWVSQPQHF
NA TRBJ2-1 TRBD2 TRBV4-1 TGCGCCAGCAGCCTGAGACTAGCGGGGCACAATGAGCAGTTCTTC CASSLRLAGHNEQFF
NA TRBJ2-3 NA TRBV5-5 TGTGCCAGCAGCTTAATAGGAAGACACACAGATACGCAGTATTTT CASSLIGRHTDTQYF
few TRBJ1-2 NA TRBV11-2 TGTGCCAGCAGCCTCACAGGGCTAAGTGGCTACACCTTC CASSLTGLSGYTF
few TRBJ2-3 NA TRBV7-9 TGTGCCAGCAGCCACCCACAGGGAGTAGGCACAGATACGCAGTATTTT CASSHPQGVGTDTQYF
few TRBJ2-5 NA TRBV4-3 TGCGCCAGCAGCCAAGAAGTATCGGGACTGCGAAAAGAGACCCAGTACTTC CASSQEVSGLRKETQYF
few TRBJ2-3 NA TRBV7-9 TGTGCCAGCAGCTTAGTGACTTTTGCTAGCACAGATACGCAGTATTTT CASSLVTFASTDTQYF
few TRBJ2-5 NA TRBV6-6 TGTGCCAGCAGTTCCACCCGGGTAGAAGAGACCCAGTACTTC CASSSTRVEETQYF
few TRBJ1-2 TRBD1 TRBV7-9 TGTGCCAGCAGCTTACTAGAACAGGGGGCCCGTGGCTACACCTTC CASSLLEQGARGYTF
NA TRBJ2-3 NA TRBV29-1 TGCAGCTCTGATGCAGGGGGGACAGATACGCAGTATTTT CSSDAGGTDTQYF
few TRBJ1-4 NA TRBV21-1 TGTGCCAGCAGCAAAGCCCGGTCAGGGAGTGAAAAACTGTTTTTT CASSKARSGSEKLFF
many TRBJ2-3 NA TRBV7-2 TGTGCCAGCAGCCCTCTCCCTTTCGGGGGCACAGATACGCAGTATTTT CASSPLPFGGTDTQYF
NA TRBJ2-7 NA TRBV19 TGTGCCAGTAGTACCGGGCCTTACGAGCAGTACTTC CASSTGPYEQYF
few TRBJ2-5 NA TRBV29-1 TGCAGCGTTGAAACCCCTTGGGAGGTCCAAGAGACCCAGTACTTC CSVETPWEVQETQYF
NA TRBJ1-2 NA TRBV19 TGTGCCAGTAGTCCCCTGACAATATCCTACTATGGCTACACCTTC CASSPLTISYYGYTF
few TRBJ1-5 TRBD1 TRBV19 TGTGCCAGCATCCGGGACAGGTGGCATTTT CASIRDRWHF
few TRBJ2-1 NA TRBV5-1 TGCGCCAGCGGCCCCGAAGAATACAATGAGCAGTTCTTC CASGPEEYNEQFF
NA TRBJ2-6 TRBD1 TRBV6-2/TRBV6-3 TGTGCCAGCAGTTATTTGGCAGGGGGCCCCTTAGAGGGGGCCAACGTCCTGACTTTC CASSYLAGGPLEGANVLTF
few TRBJ2-1 TRBD2 TRBV20-1 TGCAGTGCACCACTAGCGGGGGGCCTCCGAGAGCAGTTCTTC CSAPLAGGLREQFF
many TRBJ2-7 NA TRBV4-3 TGCGCCAGCAGCCAAGAGGACAGTTTCTCCTACGAGCAGTACTTC CASSQEDSFSYEQYF